The 17 T cell receptor beta chains presented below share a single source sample, sequenced in a study of shared clonotypes between healthy human individuals (dated by TCRdb to the early 2020s). The library came from the immunoSEQ multiplex PCR assay. What TCRdb holds here is the immuneACCESS table cut down to in-frame rearrangements. Part of the clones is not present; checked against another copy, under half of the missing clones reflect an unresolved V gene, and the others are unexplained. The sample records some 320,000 clones, about nine tenths of which are singletons. The top ten clones comprise around 15% of the sample. Sequenced sample: memory CD8+ T cells sorted from blood. Sample cell subset or site, as interpreted from the label and publication: CD45RO+ cells pooled with CCR7-negative TemRA cells. The receptors shown here come from a man between 18 and 35 years old in good health.

The chain uses TRBV5-8 and TRBJ1-5; tentative D call: TRBD1 (5 bases). Trimming pared 0 bases from V and 2 bases from J, leaving 9 bases between. In germline, CDR1 is SGHTS, CDR2 YDEGEE. This CDR3 region has 15 residues. CDR3 sequence: CASSLEGLGNQPQHF. DNA of the CDR3: TGTGCCAGCAGCTTGGAGGGGCTTGGCAATCAGCCCCAGCATTTT.

This chain joins TRBV6-1 and TRBJ1-5; 8 positions match TRBD1. Germline assignment: CDR1 MNHNS and CDR2 SASEGT. V lost 4 bases, J lost 6 bases, and 11 bases stayed unmatched. The CDR3 spans 16 residues. CDR3 sequence reads: CASSAELRGLGQPQHF. The CDR3 bases are TGTGCCAGCAGTGCTGAACTCAGGGGGCTCGGTCAGCCCCAGCATTTT.

The chain employs TRBV7-2 and TRBJ2-5; 13 nucleotides line up with TRBD2. The CDR3 spans 18 residues. Germline V lookup: CDR1 SGHTA, CDR2 FQGNSA. Trimming removed 2 bases from V and 5 bases from J; junction bases left unmatched: 11. For the CDR3, the DNA is TGTGCCAGCAGCTTATATTGGTCACTAGCGGGAGGGGTGGAGACCCAGTACTTC. Amino acids: CASSLYWSLAGGVETQYF.

V and J are TRBV4-1 and TRBJ2-5, with TRBD2 identical over 7 bases. Trimming cost V 5 bases and J 5 bases; bases outside gene matches: 8. CDR1 and CDR2 (germline): MGHRA, YSYEKL. The CDR3 is 14 residues long. The CDR3 DNA follows: TGCGCCAGCAGCTTTCGGGGAGGGCTGGAGACCCAGTACTTC. This gives the protein CASSFRGGLETQYF.

The gene calls are TRBV7-9 and TRBJ1-2; 9 bases line up with TRBD1. Germline lookup yields CDR1 SEHNR and CDR2 FQNEAQ (reference sequence). Trimming took 5 bases from V and 4 from J; bases not matched to a gene: 5. CDR3 length equals 14 residues. CDR3 sequence: CASSHRGHGYGYTF. The CDR3 DNA reads TGTGCCAGCAGCCACAGGGGGCACGGCTATGGCTACACCTTC.

The genes are TRBV27 and TRBJ1-5; D is undetermined. Germline CDR1 reads MNHEY; CDR2 reads SMNVEV (reference sequence). V shed 10 bases and J shed 0 bases, with 10 bases lying between them. The CDR3 runs to 13 residues. This CDR3 is CATGWDSNQPQHF. The CDR3 DNA sequence: TGTGCCACGGGGTGGGATAGCAATCAGCCCCAGCATTTT.

The chain recombines TRBV28 with TRBJ1-5; possibly TRBD1 for D (5 bases). The germline gives CDR1 MDHEN, CDR2 SYDVKM. Trimming took 8 bases from V and 0 from J, leaving 14 bases between them. The length of the CDR3 is 15 residues. CDR3 sequence: CASGGQTVSNQPQHF. CDR3 nucleotide sequence: TGTGCCAGCGGAGGGCAGACAGTTAGCAATCAGCCCCAGCATTTT.

In this sample, this clone turned up once. The chain uses TRBV21-1 and TRBJ2-7; the table's D call TRBD1 went unverified against the DNA. TRBV21-1 represents a pseudogene. This CDR3 has 13 amino acids. The CDR3 reads CASSKGASYEQYF. CDR3 in DNA: TGTGCCAGCAGCAAAGGGGCCTCCTACGAGCAGTACTTC.

The V call is TRBV5-4, the J call TRBJ2-7; either TRBD1 or TRBD2 may supply D (5 bases each). CDR1 SGHNT and CDR2 YYREEE come from the germline V gene (reference sequence). This CDR3 comprises 17 residues. The V end was cut by 3 bases, the J end by 6 bases, with 25 bases between. CDR3 residues: CASSSGLSGTSQLEQYF. The CDR3 DNA follows: TGTGCCAGCAGCTCGGGTCTGTCCGGGACCTCCCAGCTCGAGCAGTACTTC.

The V gene is TRBV5-6, the J gene TRBJ1-1; D is undetermined. The CDR3 has 14 amino acids. Germline V lookup: CDR1 SGHDT, CDR2 YYEEEE. Trimming cost V 0 bases and J 7 bases, with 13 bases left between them. The CDR3 here is CASSLGNKAFEAFF. CDR3 nucleotides: TGTGCCAGCAGCTTGGGGAACAAAGCTTTTGAAGCTTTCTTT.

The chain joins TRBV30 to TRBJ1-1; D unresolved. CDR3 length: 11 amino acids. V gave up 3 bases and J gave up 2 bases, with 4 bases separating them. Germline CDR1 is GTSNPN and CDR2 is SVGIG (reference sequence). The CDR3 is CAWRDNTEAFF. CDR3 nucleotides: TGTGCCTGGAGGGATAACACTGAAGCTTTCTTT.

The chain links TRBV7-9 to TRBJ1-6; maybe TRBD1 (5 bases). V was trimmed by 5 bases and J by 10 bases, leaving 18 bases between them. The CDR3 spans 15 residues. Germline V gene sequence: CDR1 SEHNR, CDR2 FQNEAQ (reference sequence). In DNA form, the CDR3 reads TGTGCCAGCAGCAGTGACCTAAACCAGGGATCACCCCTCCACTTT. This gives the protein CASSSDLNQGSPLHF.

V and J are TRBV5-8 and TRBJ2-5, with D tentatively TRBD1 (7 bases). This CDR3 has 14 amino acids. Germline V CDR1 and CDR2: SGHTS, YDEGEE. The V end was cut by 4 bases, the J end by 1 base, with 11 bases between. The CDR3 loop is CASSAGTVQETQYF. The CDR3 nucleotides are TGTGCCAGCAGCGCGGGGACAGTCCAAGAGACCCAGTACTTC.

The chain combines TRBV6-1 with TRBJ2-7; 9 nucleotides agree with TRBD2. Germline V CDR1 and CDR2: MNHNS, SASEGT. The length of the CDR3 is 15 residues. Trimming took 5 bases from V and 7 from J; bases not matched to a gene: 12. The CDR3 reads CASSIIAGVWDEQYF. CDR3 in DNA: TGTGCCAGCAGTATCATAGCGGGAGTATGGGATGAGCAGTACTTC.

The V call is TRBV20-1, the J call TRBJ2-7; D gene unclear. The CDR3 has 11 residues. The germline V gene encodes CDR1 DFQATT and CDR2 SNEGSKA (reference sequence). The V and J ends lost 5 bases and 6 bases respectively, with 11 bases between them. CDR3 region: CSAFSLGEQYF. The CDR3 region has the DNA TGCAGTGCTTTTAGTCTGGGCGAGCAGTACTTC.

The CDR3: CASRRDATDTQYF. The CDR3 nucleotides read TGTGCCAGCAGACGGGACGCCACAGATACGCAGTATTTT. The chain uses TRBV6-1 and TRBJ2-3; D may be TRBD1 or TRBD2 (5 bases each). The CDR3 runs to 13 residues. The V gene's germline CDR1 is MNHNS and CDR2 SASEGT. V was cut by 6 bases and J by 2 bases, with 9 bases left in between.

The chain joins TRBV4-1 to TRBJ2-1; perhaps TRBD1 as D (6 bases). In germline, CDR1 is MGHRA, CDR2 YSYEKL. V lost 3 bases to trimming and J lost 10 bases, with 16 bases between them. This CDR3 is built from 14 residues. This CDR3 reads CASSQATGWQEQFF. In DNA form, the CDR3 reads TGCGCCAGCAGCCAGGCTACAGGGTGGCAGGAGCAGTTCTTC.